This T cell receptor beta chain is drawn from a study of blood T cell repertoires in COVID-19. About the research overall: T cells, B-cell-depleted T cells, or PBMCs supplied cDNA or gDNA.

The V end was cut by 2 bases, the J end by 0 bases, with 12 bases between. Looked up from germline, CDR1 is SGHKS and CDR2 is YYEKEE (reference sequence). This CDR3 is 17 amino acids long. Only in-frame clones appear in the TCRdb table, and some are missing; sequencing was by immunoSEQ multiplex PCR. The sample has tens of thousands of clones, about nine tenths seen once. The TCR comes from an elderly man in a cohort sampled during active COVID-19. The V and J genes are TRBV5-5 and TRBJ1-6; a possible D gene is TRBD1 (6 bases). Sequenced input: peripheral blood. CDR3 coding DNA: TGTGCCAGCAGCTTCAGACAGGCGAGCTCCTATAATTCACCCCTCCACTTT. Protein: CASSFRQASSYNSPLHF. Combining the CDR3 with reference TRBV5-5 and TRBJ1-6 gives the whole variable domain DAGVTQSPTHLIKTRGQQVTLRCSPISGHKSVSWYQQVLGQGPQFIFQYYEKEERGRGNFPDRFSARQFPNYSSELNVNALLLGDSALYLCASSFRQASSYNSPLHFGNGTRLTVT.